What follows is one T cell receptor (beta chain) and its context. The sample is drawn from a study of T cell responses to AZD1222 COVID-19 vaccine. Trimming stripped 5 bases from V and 0 bases from J, with 17 bases between. The CDR3 loop spans 17 amino acids. CDR1 LGHNA and CDR2 YNFKEQ come from the germline V gene. Only in-frame clones appear in the TCRdb table, and some are missing; sequencing was by immunoSEQ multiplex PCR. This sample has around 130,000 clones, with about nine tenths found just once. The V and J genes are TRBV4-2 and TRBJ1-3; D not resolved. The material was peripheral blood, obtained on day 0 of AZD1222 vaccination. The receptor was derived from an adult in good health. The CDR3 loop is CASSSSRHRGSGNTIYF. CDR3 bases: TGTGCCAGCAGCTCGAGCAGACACCGAGGCTCTGGAAACACCATATATTTT.